These 10 T cell receptor beta chains came from one sample sequenced in a study of somatic mutations in cytotoxic T cells in rheumatoid arthritis (dated 2017 in TCRdb). The library relied on the immunoSEQ multiplex PCR assay. TCRdb obtained this table from immuneACCESS and retained in-frame rearrangements with V and J assigned. These tables miss some clones; where compared with another copy, unresolved V genes account for less than half of the shortfall, and the remainder is unexplained. The sample table shows roughly 3,300 clones, and roughly 80% are seen once. The biggest ten clones account for roughly two thirds of the sample. Sequencing was done on a sample of CD8+ T cells sorted from blood. These receptors all stem from a man in his forties with rheumatoid arthritis.

The chain joins TRBV7-9 to TRBJ1-5; D unresolved. The CDR3 sequence is 14 residues long. Germline V gene sequence: CDR1 SEHNR, CDR2 FQNEAQ (reference sequence). The ends were cut back, 5 bases at V and 7 bases at J, with 15 bases in the middle. CDR3 sequence: CASSRDTTTQPQHF. Here the CDR3 DNA reads TGTGCCAGCAGCCGAGACACCACCACCCAGCCCCAGCATTTT.

This clone was observed a few times. This chain joins TRBV19 and TRBJ1-2; a possible D gene is TRBD1 (5 bases). The CDR3 runs to 15 residues. Trimming pared 1 base from V and 4 bases from J, leaving 13 bases between. Per the germline V gene, CDR1 is LNHDA and CDR2 is SQIVND (reference sequence). CDR3 residues: CASSIGRGGIYGYTF. The CDR3 DNA follows: TGTGCCAGTAGTATAGGAAGGGGAGGAATCTATGGCTACACCTTC. The variable domain in full, completed from reference TRBV19 and TRBJ1-2, reads DGGITQSPKYLFRKEGQNVTLSCEQNLNHDAMYWYRQDPGQGLRLIYYSQIVNDFQKGDIAEGYSVSREKKESFPLTVTSAQKNPTAFYLCASSIGRGGIYGYTFGSGTRLTVV.

This clone has only one observation. This rearrangement joins TRBV27 to TRBJ2-7; D might be TRBD1 (5 bases). Germline CDR1 and CDR2: MNHEY and SMNVEV (reference sequence). Trimming removed 5 bases from V and 6 bases from J, with 11 bases in between. The CDR3 totals 12 residues. The CDR3 loop reads CASSPQGSEQYF. CDR3 in DNA: TGTGCCAGCAGTCCCCAGGGTAGCGAGCAGTACTTC.

The chain has TRBV27 and TRBJ2-2; 7 bases line up with TRBD2. V lost 6 bases to trimming and J lost 5 bases; unmatched junction nucleotides: 18. Germline lookup yields CDR1 MNHEY and CDR2 SMNVEV (reference sequence). This CDR3 comprises 18 residues. The CDR3 region is CASRGTISGPRWTGELFF. CDR3 coding DNA: TGTGCCAGCAGAGGGACTATAAGCGGCCCCCGGTGGACCGGGGAGCTGTTTTTT.

This chain uses TRBV5-4 with TRBJ2-7; 10 bases align to TRBD1. This CDR3 has 16 residues. V lost 1 base and J lost 3; bases outside the gene matches: 7. Germline CDR1 is SGHNT and CDR2 is YYREEE (reference sequence). CDR3 sequence reads: CASSLFLGTGVYEQYF. The DNA for the CDR3 is TGTGCCAGCAGCTTGTTTCTCGGGACAGGGGTCTACGAGCAGTACTTC. The full variable domain, in which reference TRBV5-4 and TRBJ2-7 provide the parts outside the CDR3, is ETGVTQSPTHLIKTRGQQVTLRCSSQSGHNTVSWYQQALGQGPQFIFQYYREEENGRGNFPPRFSGLQFPNYSSELNVNALELDDSALYLCASSLFLGTGVYEQYFGPGTRLTVT.

This CDR3 reads CASSQAASRLAVYNEQFF. The CDR3 DNA reads TGTGCCAGCAGCCAAGCGGCAAGTCGACTAGCGGTCTACAATGAGCAGTTCTTC. V usage is TRBV4-2 and J usage is TRBJ2-1; 9 bases match TRBD2. V shed 1 base and J 3 bases; nucleotides not matched to a gene: 10. From germline, CDR1 is LGHNA and CDR2 YNFKEQ. This CDR3 comprises 18 residues.

J is TRBJ1-4 and V is TRBV21-1. TRBV21-1 is a documented pseudogene. This CDR3 comprises 16 residues. The CDR3 region is CASSKDPSGVGPAAFF. Here the CDR3 DNA reads TGTGCCAGCAGCAAAGACCCTTCGGGGGTGGGGCCGGCTGCGTTTTTT.

J is TRBJ2-2 and V is TRBV7-3, with D unresolved. The germline V and J ends were trimmed by 6 bases and 6 bases, with 14 bases remaining between them. Germline V lookup: CDR1 SGHTA, CDR2 FQGTGA. The CDR3 is 14 residues long. DNA for the CDR3: TGTGCCAGCAGTCCCAACTTGTTCTCCGGGGAGCTGTTTTTT. Translated, it gives CASSPNLFSGELFF.

V and J are TRBV5-4 and TRBJ2-3; D might be TRBD2 (6 bases). Germline lookup yields CDR1 SGHNT and CDR2 YYREEE (reference sequence). The CDR3 contains 14 residues. V gave up 7 bases and J gave up 1 base, with 13 bases separating them. The CDR3 sequence is CASRRGGGTDTQYF. The CDR3 DNA reads as TGTGCCAGCCGTCGGGGCGGGGGCACAGATACGCAGTATTTT.

The chain is built from TRBV5-6 and TRBJ2-3; D is possibly TRBD2 (5 bases). The CDR3 loop spans 16 amino acids. Trimming cost V 4 bases and J 0 bases, with 15 bases left between them. The V gene's germline CDR1 is SGHDT and CDR2 YYEEEE. For the CDR3, the DNA is TGTGCCAGCAGCCACACGCTCGGGGTTAGCACAGATACGCAGTATTTT. It translates to CASSHTLGVSTDTQYF.